A single sample gave rise to the 28 T cell receptor beta chains below, sequenced in a study of immune cell composition in non-small cell lung cancer (dated by TCRdb to the late 2010s). Libraries were made using the immunoSEQ multiplex PCR assay. In TCRdb, the immuneACCESS table is reduced to in-frame sequences with V and J assigned. These tables do not hold every clone; where another copy was compared, an unresolved V gene accounts for under half, and the others remain unexplained. The sample records some 1,500 clones, approximately 80% of which are singletons. Less than 15% of the sample belongs to the ten largest clones. Material: lung tumor tissue. These receptors were taken from a human donor with non-small cell lung cancer.

The rearrangement joins TRBV7-2 to TRBJ2-7; D perhaps matches TRBD2 (5 bases). The CDR3 is 13 residues long. The V end lost 3 bases, the J end lost 3 bases, and 9 bases lay between the germline ends. Per the germline V gene, CDR1 is SGHTA and CDR2 is FQGNSA. In nucleotides, the CDR3 is TGTGCCAGCAGCTTCGGGGTTGGCTACGAGCAGTACTTC. It translates to CASSFGVGYEQYF.

The chain links TRBV7-6 to TRBJ2-3, with D possibly matching TRBD1 (6 bases). The CDR3 runs to 16 residues. Trimming left V 1 base short and J 0 bases short, with 11 bases between. Germline values: CDR1 SGHVS, CDR2 FNYEAQ. CDR3: CASSLGDIPSTDTQYF. The CDR3 DNA is TGTGCCAGCAGCTTAGGGGACATTCCTAGCACAGATACGCAGTATTTT.

Of note for this clone: It is likely a read error, because the conserved phenylalanine at the end of the CDR3 is missing. Because the CDR3's place on the DNA is in doubt, the DNA is left out and the CDR3 is given as listed by TCRdb. The rearrangement uses TRBV19 and TRBJ1-1; the table gives TRBD1 as D, unverified against the DNA. The CDR3 is 8 amino acids in total, end residues counted. Germline loops: CDR1 LNHDA, CDR2 SQIVND (reference sequence). This chain's CDR3 is CAPPARRV.

This chain connects TRBV5-1 to TRBJ1-6; 10 bases are shared with TRBD1. J gave up 8 bases and V 2 bases, and 7 bases lay outside the gene matches. Per germline, CDR1 SGHRS and CDR2 YFSETQ. This CDR3 contains 16 residues. CDR3: CASSFRTGGPHSPLHF. The CDR3 DNA reads TGCGCCAGCAGCTTCCGGACAGGGGGTCCGCATTCACCCCTCCACTTT.

V gene TRBV11-2 combines with J gene TRBJ2-5; perhaps TRBD2 as D (6 bases). Trimming took 1 base from V and 2 from J, leaving 11 bases between them. Germline CDR1 and CDR2: SGHAT and FQNNGV. This CDR3 comprises 15 residues. This CDR3 is CASSLVAGFQETQYF. CDR3 nucleotide sequence: TGTGCCAGCAGCTTAGTTGCGGGGTTTCAAGAGACCCAGTACTTC. Filled out from reference TRBV11-2 and TRBJ2-5, the complete variable domain reads EAGVAQSPRYKIIEKRQSVAFWCNPISGHATLYWYQQILGQGPKLLIQFQNNGVVDDSQLPKDRFSAERLKGVDSTLKIQPAKLEDSAVYLCASSLVAGFQETQYFGPGTRLLVL.

This sequence joins TRBV9 and TRBJ2-4; 7 nucleotides agree with TRBD2. CDR1 is SGDLS and CDR2 is YYNGEE in the germline V gene. After removal of 4 bases from V and 5 bases from J, the junction contained 18 bases not matched to a gene. The CDR3 is 18 residues long. CDR3 bases: TGTGCCAGCAGCCCTAAGGGCCACCCGGGACTACTCGAAAACATTCAGTACTTC. Translation: CASSPKGHPGLLENIQYF.

V gene TRBV18 combines with J gene TRBJ2-1, with 9 bases lining up with TRBD1. Per germline, CDR1 KGHSH and CDR2 LQKENI. The CDR3 extends over 13 amino acids. With V trimmed by 5 bases and J by 8 bases, 4 bases remained unmatched. The CDR3 DNA follows: TGTGCCAGCTCAACGGACAGGGGCGATGAGCAGTTCTTC. Protein sequence: CASSTDRGDEQFF.

The table lists this clone with a few counts. The chain combines TRBV7-9 with TRBJ1-1; TRBD1 aligns across 10 bases. CDR1 is SEHNR, CDR2 FQNEAQ, per germline (reference sequence). Trimming at V came to 4 bases and at J to 1 base, leaving 9 bases not matched to a gene. The CDR3 sequence is 17 residues long. This CDR3 reads CASSWSGQGTGNTEAFF. In DNA, the CDR3 is TGTGCCAGCAGCTGGTCGGGACAGGGGACGGGGAACACTGAAGCTTTCTTT.

V gene TRBV28 combines with J gene TRBJ2-5; no clear D gene. This CDR3 has 15 amino acids. V gave up 5 bases and J gave up 2 bases, with 15 bases separating them. Germline V gene lookup returns CDR1 MDHEN and CDR2 SYDVKM. The CDR3 DNA follows: TGTGCCAGCAGTGAAACACGGGTTAGGCAAGAGACCCAGTACTTC. Translating gives CASSETRVRQETQYF.

The chain has TRBV5-1 and TRBJ1-1; D ambiguous. Trimming shortened V by 1 base and J by 2 bases, and 12 bases separated the two germline ends. This CDR3 comprises 15 residues. Germline V gene lookup returns CDR1 SGHRS and CDR2 YFSETQ. The CDR3 DNA is TGCGCCAGCAGCTTGTTGGGCAGCTATAACACTGAAGCTTTCTTT. Protein product: CASSLLGSYNTEAFF.

This sequence joins TRBV6-6 and TRBJ2-5, with D possibly matching TRBD1 (6 bases). Trimming stripped 4 bases from V and 1 base from J, with 13 bases between. From germline, CDR1 is MNHNY and CDR2 SVGAGI (reference sequence). CDR3 length: 15 amino acids. CDR3 amino acids: CASSFPDSSQETQYF. The CDR3 DNA is TGTGCCAGCAGTTTCCCGGACAGTAGCCAAGAGACCCAGTACTTC.

This clone was detected only once. The rearrangement joins TRBV5-1 to TRBJ2-5, with a possible D match to TRBD1 (7 bases). Trimming stripped 4 bases from V and 4 bases from J, with 23 bases between. CDR3 length: 17 residues. CDR1 and CDR2 from the germline V gene are SGHRS and YFSETQ. Written as DNA, the CDR3 is TGCGCCAGCAGCCCAAGAGGACCTCCAGGGGGAGGAGAGACCCAGTACTTC. Its translation is CASSPRGPPGGGETQYF.

The genes are TRBV11-1 and TRBJ1-1; no definite D call. Germline loops: CDR1 SGHAT, CDR2 FQDESV (reference sequence). Deletions cut 2 bases from V and 1 base from J, with 11 bases between. The CDR3 has 15 residues. The CDR3 nucleotides read TGTGCCAGCAGCTTACTACTTATTCCGAACACTGAAGCTTTCTTT. Protein: CASSLLLIPNTEAFF.

The chain uses TRBV5-4 and TRBJ2-5; D call uncertain. V was clipped by 1 base and J by 4 bases, with 11 bases between them. The CDR3 is 14 residues long. The germline V gene encodes CDR1 SGHNT and CDR2 YYREEE (reference sequence). CDR3 in DNA: TGTGCCAGCAGCTTGCTAAGCCCAGGAGAGACCCAGTACTTC. Encoded protein: CASSLLSPGETQYF.

J is TRBJ2-7 and V is TRBV4-3; D call uncertain. The V end lost 5 bases, the J end lost 4 bases, and 18 bases lay between the germline ends. Germline values: CDR1 LGHNA, CDR2 YSLEER. The CDR3 totals 15 residues. The CDR3 DNA follows: TGCGCCAGCAGCTCAGACCTACAGCAGGCGTACGAGCAGTACTTC. The encoded protein is CASSSDLQQAYEQYF.

The genes are TRBV23-1 and TRBJ1-3; unclear D gene. TRBV23-1 carries the ORF label, with uncertain function. Trimming left V 0 bases short and J 3 bases short, with 18 bases between. CDR3 size: 18 residues. In nucleotides, the CDR3 is TGCGCCAGCAGTCAATCGTACGGCGGGATCGGCAATGGAAACACCATATATTTT. It codes for CASSQSYGGIGNGNTIYF.

The chain couples TRBV30 to TRBJ1-5; TRBD1 matches at 9 bases. This CDR3 has 14 amino acids. J lost 11 bases, V lost 3 bases, and 11 bases had no gene match. Germline V gene data show CDR1 as GTSNPN and CDR2 as SVGIG (reference sequence). CDR3 region: CAWRELGTGRAQHF. In nucleotides, the CDR3 is TGTGCCTGGAGGGAATTGGGGACAGGGAGGGCCCAGCATTTT.

The CDR3 DNA reads as TGTGCCAGTAGTATGGTGGGGGCTACCTACAATGAGCAGTTCTTC. This gives the protein CASSMVGATYNEQFF. The rearrangement joins TRBV19 to TRBJ2-1; maybe TRBD1 (6 bases). CDR3 length equals 15 residues. Per germline, CDR1 LNHDA and CDR2 SQIVND (reference sequence). Trimming left V 3 bases short and J 2 bases short, with 11 bases between.

The gene calls are TRBV6-5 and TRBJ2-3; 8 bases match TRBD2. V was pared by 6 bases and J by 1 base, with 0 bases of the junction left unmatched. CDR3 length: 13 residues. The germline V gene has CDR1 MNHEY and CDR2 SVGAGI. CDR3 bases: TGTGCCAGCAGGCGGGGGGGCACAGATACGCAGTATTTT. It is translated as CASRRGGTDTQYF.

The rearrangement joins TRBV14 to TRBJ2-7; D possibly corresponds to TRBD2 (7 bases). Germline V gene sequence: CDR1 SGHDN, CDR2 FVKESK. V shed 4 bases and J shed 3 bases, with 13 bases lying between them. The CDR3 is 14 amino acids. CDR3 sequence: CASSLGGGVYEQYF. The CDR3 nucleotides are TGTGCCAGCAGCCTAGGGGGAGGGGTCTACGAGCAGTACTTC.

V is TRBV18 and J is TRBJ2-1; D is uncertain. The CDR3 is made up of 15 amino acids. Per the germline V gene, CDR1 is KGHSH and CDR2 is LQKENI. V gave up 0 bases and J gave up 7 bases, with 13 bases separating them. This CDR3 reads CASSPPGKASNEQFF. The CDR3, as DNA: TGTGCCAGCTCACCACCAGGCAAAGCGAGTAATGAGCAGTTCTTC.

In nucleotides, the CDR3 is TGTGCCAGCTCACTCGGGACAGACCGCACAGATACGCAGTATTTT. Residues: CASSLGTDRTDTQYF. The rearrangement uses TRBV18 and TRBJ2-3, with 7 positions matching TRBD1. V was pared by 4 bases and J by 1 base, with 5 bases of the junction left unmatched. The germline V gene encodes CDR1 KGHSH and CDR2 LQKENI. This CDR3 contains 15 residues. Based on the CDR3 plus reference TRBV18 and TRBJ2-3, the full variable domain is NAGVMQNPRHLVRRRGQEARLRCSPMKGHSHVYWYRQLPEEGLKFMVYLQKENIIDESGMPKERFSAEFPKEGPSILRIQQVVRGDSAAYFCASSLGTDRTDTQYFGPGTRLTVL.

Written as DNA, the CDR3 is TGTGCCAGCAGCTTAAGGACAGTCCCCTCTTACGAGCAGTACTTC. It yields the protein CASSLRTVPSYEQYF. This chain joins TRBV7-4 and TRBJ2-7; a weak D match, TRBD1 (6 bases). CDR1 SGHVT and CDR2 SQSDAQ come from the germline V gene. Deletions cut 2 bases from V and 4 bases from J, with 15 bases between. This CDR3 contains 15 residues.

The V call is TRBV9, the J call TRBJ2-7; tentative D call: TRBD2 (6 bases). The CDR3 spans 15 residues. The V gene lost 4 bases and the J gene lost 5 bases, with 19 bases spanning the gap. Germline CDR1 and CDR2: SGDLS and YYNGEE. CDR3 sequence reads: CASSPETPGVDEQYF. The CDR3, as DNA: TGTGCCAGCAGCCCCGAGACCCCGGGAGTCGACGAGCAGTACTTC. Together with reference TRBV9 and TRBJ2-7, the CDR3 gives the full variable domain: DSGVTQTPKHLITATGQRVTLRCSPRSGDLSVYWYQQSLDQGLQFLIQYYNGEERAKGNILERFSAQQFPDLHSELNLSSLELGDSALYFCASSPETPGVDEQYFGPGTRLTVT.

This rearrangement joins TRBV29-1 to TRBJ1-1; D is undetermined. Looked up from germline, CDR1 is SQVTM and CDR2 is ANQGSEA. This CDR3 is 12 amino acids long. The V end was cut by 4 bases, the J end by 3 bases, with 9 bases between. In DNA, the CDR3 is TGCAGCGTTGTACGGCAGGACACTGAAGCTTTCTTT. This translates into CSVVRQDTEAFF.

This rearrangement joins TRBV7-8 to TRBJ2-1, with 16 nucleotides matching TRBD2. Per the germline V gene, CDR1 is SGHVS and CDR2 is FQNEAQ. V was pared by 5 bases and J by 5 bases, with 9 bases of the junction left unmatched. The CDR3 spans 18 residues. CDR3 coding DNA: TGTGCCAGCAGCGGGACTAGCGGGAGGGCCGTTCCAAACAATGAGCAGTTCTTC. Encoded protein: CASSGTSGRAVPNNEQFF.

The chain couples TRBV5-4 to TRBJ1-6, with a weak D call TRBD1 (5 bases). This CDR3 is 15 amino acids long. The germline V gene has CDR1 SGHNT and CDR2 YYREEE (reference sequence). V was trimmed by 0 bases and J by 7 bases, leaving 11 bases between them. This CDR3 reads CASSLGGGVNSPLHF. In nucleotides, the CDR3 is TGTGCCAGCAGCTTGGGTGGGGGGGTGAATTCACCCCTCCACTTT.

This clone was seen once. A read error may produce the germline difference seen at one junction end. This chain joins TRBV5-4 and TRBJ2-7; 14 nucleotides match TRBD2. Germline loops: CDR1 SGHNT, CDR2 YYREEE (reference sequence). The CDR3 is 16 amino acids. CDR3: CASSAGTSGSSHEQYF. The CDR3 DNA reads as TGTGCCAGCAGCGCCGGGACTAGCGGGAGCTCCCACGAGCAGTACTTC.